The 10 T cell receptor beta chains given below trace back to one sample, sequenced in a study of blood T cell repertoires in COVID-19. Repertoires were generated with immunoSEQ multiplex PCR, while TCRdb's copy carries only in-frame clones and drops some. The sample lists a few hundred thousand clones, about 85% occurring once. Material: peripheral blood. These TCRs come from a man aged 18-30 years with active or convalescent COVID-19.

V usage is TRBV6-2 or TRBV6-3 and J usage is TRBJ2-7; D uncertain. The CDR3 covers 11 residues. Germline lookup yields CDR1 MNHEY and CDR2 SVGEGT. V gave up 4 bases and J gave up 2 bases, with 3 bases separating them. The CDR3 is CASSSTYEQYF. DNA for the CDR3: TGTGCCAGCAGTTCAACCTACGAGCAGTACTTC.

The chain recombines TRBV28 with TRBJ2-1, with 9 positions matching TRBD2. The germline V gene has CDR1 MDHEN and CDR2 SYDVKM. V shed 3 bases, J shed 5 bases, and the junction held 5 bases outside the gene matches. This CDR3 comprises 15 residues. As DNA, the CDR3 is TGTGCCAGCAGTTTCGGGACTAGCTACAACAATGAGCAGTTCTTC. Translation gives CASSFGTSYNNEQFF.

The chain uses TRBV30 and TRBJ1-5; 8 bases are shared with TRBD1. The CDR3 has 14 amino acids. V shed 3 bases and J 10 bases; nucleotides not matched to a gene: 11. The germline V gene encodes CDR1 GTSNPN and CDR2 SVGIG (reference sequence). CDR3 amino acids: CAWRGTGHLAPQHF. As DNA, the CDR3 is TGTGCCTGGAGGGGGACAGGTCATTTGGCTCCCCAGCATTTT.

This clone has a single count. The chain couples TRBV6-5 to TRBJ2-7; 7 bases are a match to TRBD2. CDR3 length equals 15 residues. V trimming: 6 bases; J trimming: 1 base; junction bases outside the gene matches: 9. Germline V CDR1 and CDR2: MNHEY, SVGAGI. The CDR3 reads CASRGRKRDSYEQYF. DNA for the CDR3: TGTGCCAGCAGGGGTCGGAAGCGGGATTCCTACGAGCAGTACTTC.

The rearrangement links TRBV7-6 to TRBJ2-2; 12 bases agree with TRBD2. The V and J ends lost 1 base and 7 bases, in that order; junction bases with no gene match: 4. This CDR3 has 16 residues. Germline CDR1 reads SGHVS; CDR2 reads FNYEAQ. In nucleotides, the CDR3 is TGTGCCAGCAGCTTAGGACTAGCGGGAGACGGCGGGGAGCTGTTTTTT. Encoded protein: CASSLGLAGDGGELFF. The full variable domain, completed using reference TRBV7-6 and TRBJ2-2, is GAGVSQSPRYKVTKRGQDVALRCDPISGHVSLYWYRQALGQGPEFLTYFNYEAQQDKSGLPNDRFSAERPEGSISTLTIQRTEQRDSAMYRCASSLGLAGDGGELFFGEGSRLTVL.

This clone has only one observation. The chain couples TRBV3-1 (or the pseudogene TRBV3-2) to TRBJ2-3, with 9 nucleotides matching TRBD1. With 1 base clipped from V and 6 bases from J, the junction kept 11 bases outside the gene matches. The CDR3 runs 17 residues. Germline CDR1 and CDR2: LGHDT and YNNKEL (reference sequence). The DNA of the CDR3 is TGTGCCAGCAGCCAAGTTCCGGGACAGGGTTTGATCGATACGCAGTATTTT. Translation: CASSQVPGQGLIDTQYF.

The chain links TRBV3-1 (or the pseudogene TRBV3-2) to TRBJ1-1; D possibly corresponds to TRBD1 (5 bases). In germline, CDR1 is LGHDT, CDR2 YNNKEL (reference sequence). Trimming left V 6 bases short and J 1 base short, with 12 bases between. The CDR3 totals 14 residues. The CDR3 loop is CASSWGSTNTEAFF. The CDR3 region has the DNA TGTGCCAGCAGTTGGGGCAGCACGAACACTGAAGCTTTCTTT.

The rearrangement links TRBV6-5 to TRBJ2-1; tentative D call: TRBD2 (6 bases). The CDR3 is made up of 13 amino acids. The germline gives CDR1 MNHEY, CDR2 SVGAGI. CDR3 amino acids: CTVGTHRANEQFF. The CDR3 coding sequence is TGTACCGTCGGGACTCATAGGGCCAATGAGCAGTTCTTC.

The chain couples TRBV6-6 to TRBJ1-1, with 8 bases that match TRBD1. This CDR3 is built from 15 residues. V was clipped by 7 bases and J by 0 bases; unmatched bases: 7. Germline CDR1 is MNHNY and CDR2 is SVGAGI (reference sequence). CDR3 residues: CASKDRASMNTEAFF. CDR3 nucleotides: TGTGCCAGCAAGGACAGGGCCTCGATGAACACTGAAGCTTTCTTT.

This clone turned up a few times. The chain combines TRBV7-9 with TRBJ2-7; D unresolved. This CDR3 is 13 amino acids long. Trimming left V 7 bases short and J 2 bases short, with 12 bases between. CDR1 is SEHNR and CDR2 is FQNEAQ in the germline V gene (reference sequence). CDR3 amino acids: CASTGLGAYEQYF. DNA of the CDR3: TGTGCCAGCACCGGGCTGGGTGCCTACGAGCAGTACTTC.